This T cell receptor beta chain is drawn from a study of blood T cell repertoires in COVID-19. Study in general: In each case, the material was cDNA or gDNA derived from T cells, B-cell-depleted T cells, or PBMCs.

J gave up 6 bases and V 4 bases, and 9 bases lay outside the gene matches. This CDR3 comprises 14 residues. The V gene's germline CDR1 is SGHDN and CDR2 FVKESK. Per the original data handling: Quantification of nucleated cells was approximated via reference gene primer amplification. TCRdb's copy holds only in-frame clones and misses some; the assay was immunoSEQ multiplex PCR. V and J calls and clone size come straight from that table; D and trimming were deduced from the DNA. The sample lists around 280,000 clones, around nine tenths seen once, with 6% to 7% in the top ten. The genes are TRBV14 and TRBJ2-7; TRBD2 aligns across 7 bases. Sequencing was performed on PBMCs or T cells enriched from blood (not recorded which). This TCR was recovered from a woman in her thirties or forties who had recovered from COVID-19. For the CDR3, the DNA is TGTGCCAGCAGCCCCCCGGGAGGCTTTCGCGAGCAGTACTTC. Protein sequence: CASSPPGGFREQYF.